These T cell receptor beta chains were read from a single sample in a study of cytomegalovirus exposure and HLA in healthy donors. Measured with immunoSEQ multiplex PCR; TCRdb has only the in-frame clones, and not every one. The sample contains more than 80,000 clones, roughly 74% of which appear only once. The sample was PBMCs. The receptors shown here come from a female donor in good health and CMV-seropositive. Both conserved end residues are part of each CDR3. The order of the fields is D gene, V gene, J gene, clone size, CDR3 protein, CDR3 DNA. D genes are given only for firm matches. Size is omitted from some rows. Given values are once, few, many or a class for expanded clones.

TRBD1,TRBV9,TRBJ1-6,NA,CASSVKGQGNSPLHF,TGTGCCAGCAGCGTAAAGGGACAGGGGAATTCACCCCTCCACTTT
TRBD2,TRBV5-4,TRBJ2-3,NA,CASSPGLAGGKNTQYF,TGTGCCAGCAGCCCGGGACTAGCGGGGGGAAAGAATACGCAGTATTTT
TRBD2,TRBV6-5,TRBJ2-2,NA,CASRIAGTNTGELFF,TGTGCCAGCAGGATAGCGGGGACGAACACCGGGGAGCTGTTTTTT
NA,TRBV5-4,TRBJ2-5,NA,CASSSRETQYF,TGTGCCAGCAGCTCGCGGGAGACCCAGTACTTC
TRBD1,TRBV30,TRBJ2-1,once,CAWSSQGYNEQFF,TGTGCCTGGAGTTCACAGGGGTACAATGAGCAGTTCTTC
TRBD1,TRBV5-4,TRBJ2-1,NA,CASTSTGGIVSNEQFF,TGTGCCAGCACCTCAACAGGGGGCATTGTGAGCAATGAGCAGTTCTTC
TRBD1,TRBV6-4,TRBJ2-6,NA,CASSGTGGSGANVLTF,TGTGCCAGCAGTGGGACAGGGGGCTCTGGGGCCAACGTCCTGACTTTC
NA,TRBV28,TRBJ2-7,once,CASHQTRAYEQYF,TGTGCCAGCCATCAGACTAGAGCCTACGAGCAGTACTTC
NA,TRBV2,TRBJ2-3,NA,CASSEAMGVDTQYF,TGTGCCAGCAGTGAAGCGATGGGCGTAGATACGCAGTATTTT
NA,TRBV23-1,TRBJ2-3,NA,CASRWTGNTDTQYF,TGCGCCAGCAGGTGGACTGGGAACACAGATACGCAGTATTTT
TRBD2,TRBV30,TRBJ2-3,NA,CAGGPTDTQYF,TGTGCGGGAGGGCCCACAGATACGCAGTATTTT
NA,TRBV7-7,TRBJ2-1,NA,CASSLDSVNEQFF,TGTGCTAGCAGCTTAGACTCGGTAAACGAGCAGTTCTTC
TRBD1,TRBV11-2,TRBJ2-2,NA,CASSFRGSGELFF,TGTGCCAGCAGCTTCAGGGGGTCCGGGGAGCTGTTTTTT
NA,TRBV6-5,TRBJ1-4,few,CASSVARGAGEKLFF,TGTGCCAGCAGCGTCGCGCGGGGGGCAGGGGAAAAACTGTTTTTT
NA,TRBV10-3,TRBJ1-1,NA,CAISEPGGNTEAFF,TGTGCCATCAGTGAGCCGGGGGGGAACACTGAAGCTTTCTTT
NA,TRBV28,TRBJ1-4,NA,CASSLWAERGLFF,TGTGCCAGCAGTTTATGGGCAGAACGGGGGTTGTTTTTT
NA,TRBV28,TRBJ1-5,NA,CASSWGGQPQHF,TGTGCCAGCAGTTGGGGAGGACAGCCCCAGCATTTT
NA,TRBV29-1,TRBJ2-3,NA,CSVRGVSGESTDTQYF,TGCAGCGTTAGGGGGGTGAGCGGGGAAAGCACAGATACGCAGTATTTT
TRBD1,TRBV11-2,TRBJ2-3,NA,CASSLSVGQGEDTQYF,TGTGCCAGCAGCTTAAGTGTGGGACAGGGGGAAGATACGCAGTATTTT
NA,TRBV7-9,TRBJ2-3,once,CASSWVTRGYYF,TGTGCCAGCAGCTGGGTGACTAGGGGATACTATTTT
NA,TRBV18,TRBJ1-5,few,CASSLNRANQPQHF,TGTGCCAGCTCACTCAACAGGGCCAATCAGCCCCAGCATTTT
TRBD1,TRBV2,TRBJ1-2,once,CASSNTGANYGYTF,TGTGCCAGCAGCAATACAGGGGCTAACTATGGCTACACCTTC
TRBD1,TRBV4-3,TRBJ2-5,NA,CASSQEGTDLRETQYF,TGCGCCAGCAGCCAAGAAGGGACAGACCTACGGGAGACCCAGTACTTC
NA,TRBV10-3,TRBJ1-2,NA,CAMSGPREQAYGYTF,TGTGCCATGAGTGGCCCTCGGGAGCAGGCCTATGGCTACACCTTC